Described below is a single TCR beta chain sequence and its context. Repertoires were generated with immunoSEQ multiplex PCR, while TCRdb's copy carries only in-frame clones and drops some. This table holds approximately 240,000 clones, more than 80% found once. CDR1 and CDR2 from the germline V gene are LGHDT and YNNKEL (reference sequence). This CDR3 is built from 16 residues. V gave up 3 bases and J gave up 0 bases, with 15 bases separating them. This study enrolled people aged 18 to 89 from roughly 24 US geographic areas. These data are taken from a study of blood T cell repertoires in COVID-19. Study information: The analysed material was cDNA or gDNA that came from T cells, B-cell-depleted T cells, or PBMCs.

The rearrangement uses TRBV3-1 (or the pseudogene TRBV3-2) and TRBJ2-7; weak D call: TRBD2 (5 bases). Sequenced material: PBMCs or T cells enriched from blood (not recorded which). The TCR originated in a woman between 18 and 29 years old in a cohort exposed to, infected with or recovered from COVID-19 (not recorded which). CDR3 sequence reads: CASSHRRDYPSYEQYF. The CDR3 DNA sequence: TGTGCCAGCAGCCACCGGAGAGACTATCCCTCCTACGAGCAGTACTTC.